Listed here are 18 T cell receptor beta chains from one sample, sequenced in a study of shared clonotypes between healthy human individuals. The data were produced by immunoSEQ multiplex PCR, yet TCRdb's version contains in-frame clones alone and is incomplete. The profile shows about 1.5 million clones, 98% of them singletons. The sequencing sample was made of naive CD4+ T cells sorted from blood. Stated subset: CD45RA+ positively selected. Receptors were obtained from a man younger than 45 in good health.

This clone was found once. This rearrangement joins TRBV5-1 to TRBJ2-4, with TRBD2 matching over 8 bases. Germline V lookup: CDR1 SGHRS, CDR2 YFSETQ. Unmatched junction bases numbered 6, after V lost 4 bases and J lost 9 bases. The length of the CDR3 is 13 residues. CDR3 loop: CASSREGVRIQYF. DNA of the CDR3: TGCGCCAGCAGCCGGGAGGGGGTCCGCATTCAGTACTTC.

V gene TRBV6-1 combines with J gene TRBJ2-7; D uncertain. The CDR3 totals 11 residues. Between the trimmed V and J ends, which lost 10 bases and 2 bases, there was a span of 9 bases. Germline V gene lookup returns CDR1 MNHNS and CDR2 SASEGT. The CDR3 loop is CATLRAYEQYF. The CDR3 coding sequence is TGTGCCACCCTTCGGGCCTACGAGCAGTACTTC.

The chain couples TRBV18 to TRBJ2-7; TRBD1 aligns across 7 bases. The CDR3 is 13 residues long. Germline lookup yields CDR1 KGHSH and CDR2 LQKENI. The junction had 5 bases not matched to a gene; V was cut back by 4 bases and J by 5 bases. CDR3 DNA sequence: TGTGCCAGCTCACGACAGGGTACCAACGAGCAGTACTTC. Protein sequence: CASSRQGTNEQYF.

The chain has TRBV10-1 and TRBJ2-3; 7 bases align to TRBD2. J was trimmed by 1 base and V by 0 bases; bases with no gene match: 4. The germline CDR1 and CDR2 sequences are WNHNN and SYGVQD (reference sequence). There are 16 residues in the CDR3. CDR3 nucleotides: TGCGCCAGCAGTGAGTCTGGGCTAGCGGGCACAGATACGCAGTATTTT. Amino acids: CASSESGLAGTDTQYF.

The chain couples TRBV6-9 to TRBJ1-3, with 7 nucleotides matching TRBD1. Germline CDR1 is MNHGY and CDR2 is SVAAGI. The CDR3 runs to 16 residues. V shed 0 bases, J shed 3 bases, and the junction held 5 bases outside the gene matches. CDR3 in DNA: TGTGCCAGCAGTTATTCGGGAGGGGGCTATGGAAACACCATATATTTT. Translated, it gives CASSYSGGGYGNTIYF.

The chain uses TRBV7-3 and TRBJ2-7; no clear D gene. V lost 4 bases, J lost 3 bases, and 16 bases lay in between. Germline CDR1 reads SGHTA; CDR2 reads FQGTGA. The CDR3 contains 15 residues. This chain's CDR3 is CASSSHPDSLYEQYF. CDR3 coding DNA: TGTGCCAGCAGCTCACATCCGGATTCTCTCTACGAGCAGTACTTC.

The chain joins TRBV2 to TRBJ1-4; 10 bases map to TRBD1. Germline loops: CDR1 SNHLY, CDR2 FYNNEI. The trim removed 7 bases at V and 4 bases at J, leaving 3 bases unmatched. The CDR3 extends over 14 amino acids. The CDR3 loop reads CASKWDRGNEKLFF. CDR3 bases: TGTGCCAGCAAATGGGACAGGGGTAATGAAAAACTGTTTTTT.

This clone was seen a single time. Other DNA variants within this sample encode the same CDR3. The chain joins TRBV11-3 to TRBJ2-3; D may match TRBD1 or TRBD2 (5 bases each). The CDR3 contains 14 residues. Trimming cost V 5 bases and J 0 bases, with 9 bases left between them. Germline V gives CDR1 SGHNT, CDR2 YENEEA. CDR3 protein: CASSPGPSTDTQYF. CDR3 sequence (DNA): TGTGCCAGCAGCCCGGGACCTAGCACAGATACGCAGTATTTT. Full variable domain (rest looked up from reference TRBV11-3 and TRBJ2-3): EAGVVQSPRYKIIEKKQPVAFWCNPISGHNTLYWYLQNLGQGPELLIRYENEEAVDDSQLPKDRFSAERLKGVDSTLKIQPAELGDSAVYLCASSPGPSTDTQYFGPGTRLTVL.

The chain links TRBV19 to TRBJ2-1; D is uncertain. The germline V and J ends were trimmed by 3 bases and 5 bases, with 11 bases remaining between them. The CDR3 covers 14 residues. Germline V gives CDR1 LNHDA, CDR2 SQIVND (reference sequence). As DNA, the CDR3 is TGTGCCAGTAGTATCCCACTCATGCACAATGAGCAGTTCTTC. Its protein product is CASSIPLMHNEQFF.

The J gene is TRBJ1-2, the V gene TRBV7-9, with no clear D. With 4 bases removed from V and 0 bases from J, the gap between germline ends came to 6 bases. Per the germline V gene, CDR1 is SEHNR and CDR2 is FQNEAQ (reference sequence). The CDR3 extends over 13 amino acids. The CDR3 coding sequence is TGTGCCAGCAGCTCCAGCTCTAACTATGGCTACACCTTC. Translated: CASSSSSNYGYTF.

The V and J genes are TRBV7-6 and TRBJ2-3; 9 bases fit TRBD2. Germline CDR1 is SGHVS and CDR2 is FNYEAQ. The trim removed 1 base at V and 4 bases at J, leaving 6 bases unmatched. CDR3 length: 16 amino acids. Here the CDR3 reads CASSLEASGASDTQYF. For the CDR3, the DNA is TGTGCCAGCAGCTTAGAAGCTAGCGGGGCATCAGATACGCAGTATTTT.

This chain uses TRBV6-4 with TRBJ1-2; D uncertain. This CDR3 is built from 14 residues. In germline, CDR1 is MRHNA, CDR2 SNTAGT. Trimming removed 2 bases from V and 2 bases from J, with 9 bases in between. The CDR3 protein is CASSDGPRNYGYTF. The CDR3 nucleotides are TGTGCCAGCAGTGACGGTCCCCGCAACTATGGCTACACCTTC.

This chain connects TRBV2 to TRBJ2-3; 9 nucleotides agree with TRBD1. This CDR3 has 15 amino acids. Trimming at V came to 4 bases and at J to 2 bases, leaving 4 bases not matched to a gene. The germline V gene encodes CDR1 SNHLY and CDR2 FYNNEI. CDR3 sequence (DNA): TGTGCCAGCAGTGCGACAGGGGGACACACAGATACGCAGTATTTT. It specifies CASSATGGHTDTQYF.

This chain links TRBV11-2 with TRBJ2-7; D ambiguous. Germline V gene data show CDR1 as SGHAT and CDR2 as FQNNGV. Trimming took off 5 bases at V and 6 bases at J, with 23 bases between the two ends. The CDR3 is 16 residues long. This CDR3 is CASSPWESTISIEQYF. CDR3 nucleotides: TGTGCCAGCAGCCCTTGGGAATCCACTATATCCATCGAGCAGTACTTC.

This CDR3 is CASSPTQVSYNEQFF. CDR3 bases: TGTGCCAGCAGTCCCACCCAGGTCTCCTACAATGAGCAGTTCTTC. The V call is TRBV2, the J call TRBJ2-1; D is unresolved. Germline lookup yields CDR1 SNHLY and CDR2 FYNNEI. V lost 5 bases and J 0 bases, leaving 11 bases between the germline ends. The CDR3 covers 15 residues.

The chain has TRBV9 and TRBJ1-1; D gene unclear. This CDR3 contains 13 residues. Trimming shortened V by 2 bases and J by 5 bases, and 10 bases separated the two germline ends. Germline V CDR1 and CDR2: SGDLS, YYNGEE. The CDR3 is CASSVSVGTEAFF. Here the CDR3 DNA reads TGTGCCAGCAGCGTCTCAGTTGGAACTGAAGCTTTCTTT.

The chain combines TRBV7-9 with TRBJ1-1; D unresolved. Looked up from germline, CDR1 is SEHNR and CDR2 is FQNEAQ (reference sequence). This CDR3 has 14 amino acids. The V end lost 3 bases, the J end lost 3 bases, and 11 bases lay between the germline ends. CDR3 sequence: CASSLPGIHTEAFF. The CDR3 DNA reads as TGTGCCAGCAGCTTGCCCGGGATCCACACTGAAGCTTTCTTT.

This chain links TRBV28 with TRBJ2-3; D ambiguous. The CDR3 covers 13 residues. Germline V lookup: CDR1 MDHEN, CDR2 SYDVKM. Trimming removed 10 bases from V and 2 bases from J, with 13 bases in between. CDR3 sequence reads: CATCQSDTDTQYF. The CDR3 nucleotides read TGTGCCACCTGCCAAAGTGACACAGATACGCAGTATTTT.